Below, 23 T cell receptor beta chains from the same sample are listed, as sequenced in a study of T cell repertoires in cytomegalovirus infection. TCRdb re-called the reads with MiXCR, one entry per CDR3 protein. The repertoire holds 200,000 to 250,000 distinct CDR3 sequences, with roughly an eighth as singletons. Specimen: PBMCs. These receptors all stem from a human donor in good health (CMV status not recorded). Some clones in this sample may be carry-over from other donors' samples.

The V and J genes are TRBV29-1 and TRBJ2-7; tentative D call: TRBD1 (6 bases). V lost 4 bases and J lost 2, with 9 bases in between. The CDR3 runs to 12 residues. Germline CDR1 reads SQVTM; CDR2 reads ANQGSEA. The CDR3: CSVGGGAYEQYF. CDR3 nucleotides: TGCAGCGTTGGAGGGGGAGCCTACGAGCAGTACTTC.

This clonotype occurred many times. CDR3 in amino acids: CASSLDQLKAGYTF. The CDR3 DNA is TGTGCCAGCAGCTTAGATCAGTTAAAGGCTGGCTACACCTTC. The chain combines TRBV11-2 with TRBJ1-2; D gene unclear. Per the germline V gene, CDR1 is SGHAT and CDR2 is FQNNGV. The CDR3 has 14 amino acids. Trimming left V 0 bases short and J 7 bases short, with 12 bases between.

This clonotype appeared many times. The J gene is TRBJ1-2, the V gene TRBV7-2; D is undetermined. CDR3 length: 13 residues. Germline-derived CDR1 and CDR2 are SGHTA and FQGNSA. The V end lost 1 base, the J end lost 7 bases, and 10 bases lay between the germline ends. In nucleotides, the CDR3 is TGTGCCAGCAGCTTAGGACCGTGGGGTGGCTACACCTTC. This translates into CASSLGPWGGYTF.

The rearrangement uses TRBV12-3 or TRBV12-4 and TRBJ2-7; no clear D gene. CDR3 size: 13 residues. The V end lost 4 bases, the J end lost 3 bases, and 10 bases lay between the germline ends. As DNA, the CDR3 is TGTGCCAGCAGTTCTCGATCTCTCTACGAGCAGTACTTC. Its translation is CASSSRSLYEQYF.

The rearrangement links TRBV19 to TRBJ2-2; 10 bases agree with TRBD1. The CDR3 is 16 amino acids. The germline gives CDR1 LNHDA, CDR2 SQIVND (reference sequence). Trimming cost V 7 bases and J 4 bases; bases outside gene matches: 9. The CDR3 DNA sequence: TGTGCCAGTACCCCACCCGGGACAGGGGCCACCGGGGAGCTGTTTTTT. Translation gives CASTPPGTGATGELFF. The full variable domain, its missing parts supplied by reference TRBV19 and TRBJ2-2, is DGGITQSPKYLFRKEGQNVTLSCEQNLNHDAMYWYRQDPGQGLRLIYYSQIVNDFQKGDIAEGYSVSREKKESFPLTVTSAQKNPTAFYLCASTPPGTGATGELFFGEGSRLTVL.

This clonotype was seen repeatedly, ten times or more. The V call is TRBV6-5, the J call TRBJ2-7, with D possibly TRBD2 on 5 matching bases. The V and J ends lost 7 bases and 2 bases respectively, with 15 bases between them. Germline V gene lookup returns CDR1 MNHEY and CDR2 SVGAGI. This CDR3 contains 14 residues. The DNA of the CDR3 is TGTGCCAGCACTAAGGGAGAACGGGCCTACGAGCAGTACTTC. Translating gives CASTKGERAYEQYF.

This clonotype was picked up a small number of times. V usage is TRBV28 and J usage is TRBJ2-7; 8 bases match TRBD1. The germline CDR1 and CDR2 sequences are MDHEN and SYDVKM. The CDR3 consists of 15 residues. With V trimmed by 1 base and J by 4 bases, 6 bases remained unmatched. The chain's CDR3 is CASSLSGGDRYEQYF. DNA for the CDR3: TGTGCCAGCAGTTTATCAGGGGGCGATAGGTACGAGCAGTACTTC. The variable domain in full, with the rest retrieved from reference TRBV28 and TRBJ2-7, is DVKVTQSSRYLVKRTGEKVFLECVQDMDHENMFWYRQDPGLGLRLIYFSYDVKMKEKGDIPEGYSVSREKKERFSLILESASTNQTSMYLCASSLSGGDRYEQYFGPGTRLTVT.

This clonotype has at least ten counts. The chain is built from TRBV28 and TRBJ2-5; no definite D call. The CDR3 totals 15 residues. CDR1 is MDHEN and CDR2 is SYDVKM in the germline V gene. Between the trimmed V and J ends, which lost 5 bases and 5 bases, there was a span of 18 bases. As DNA, the CDR3 is TGTGCCAGCAGTCCCGCATTAGCAGGTGCGGAGACCCAGTACTTC. It yields the protein CASSPALAGAETQYF.

This clonotype was recorded at least ten times. The gene calls are TRBV12-3 or TRBV12-4 and TRBJ1-1; D perhaps matches TRBD1 (6 bases). The ends were cut back, 6 bases at V and 4 bases at J, with 18 bases in the middle. The CDR3 consists of 15 residues. CDR3 DNA sequence: TGTGCCAGCAGACCCTCGGGGGCGAAGGGCACTGAAGCTTTCTTT. As protein: CASRPSGAKGTEAFF.

The chain joins TRBV7-3 to TRBJ2-7; 8 nucleotides line up with TRBD1. The CDR3 consists of 15 residues. Germline V CDR1 and CDR2: SGHTA, FQGTGA. The J segment lost 6 bases and the V segment lost 4 bases, leaving 11 bases of the junction unmatched. The CDR3 DNA sequence: TGTGCCAGCAGCTCCGACAGTCAGGGGGCTAGCGAGCAGTACTTC. Encoded protein: CASSSDSQGASEQYF.

This clonotype was detected a few times. This chain connects TRBV28 to TRBJ2-1, with TRBD1 matching 12 bases. Trimming removed 5 bases from V and 10 bases from J; junction bases left unmatched: 9. The length of the CDR3 is 15 residues. Germline V gene sequence: CDR1 MDHEN, CDR2 SYDVKM. In DNA, the CDR3 is TGTGCCAGCAGTCCAGGGGGACAGGGGGCGGGGGAGCAGTTCTTC. The encoded protein is CASSPGGQGAGEQFF.

This clonotype was recorded at least ten times. The rearrangement uses TRBV7-2 and TRBJ1-5; no firm D call. V was shortened by 5 bases and J by 8 bases, with 13 bases between the two germline ends. CDR3 size: 13 residues. Germline V gives CDR1 SGHTA, CDR2 FQGNSA. The CDR3: CASSRTAREPQHF. CDR3 in DNA: TGTGCCAGCAGCCGAACGGCGAGGGAGCCCCAGCATTTT.

This clonotype was seen only a few times. The V gene is TRBV5-6, the J gene TRBJ2-7, with 7 bases fitting TRBD1. CDR1 SGHDT and CDR2 YYEEEE come from the germline V gene. J gave up 4 bases and V 4 bases, and 5 bases lay outside the gene matches. This CDR3 is 13 amino acids long. This CDR3 reads CASSPRGLYEQYF. In nucleotides, the CDR3 is TGTGCCAGCAGCCCAAGGGGGCTTTACGAGCAGTACTTC. The full variable domain, in which reference TRBV5-6 and TRBJ2-7 provide the parts outside the CDR3, is DAGVTQSPTHLIKTRGQQVTLRCSPKSGHDTVSWYQQALGQGPQFIFQYYEEEERQRGNFPDRFSGHQFPNYSSELNVNALLLGDSALYLCASSPRGLYEQYFGPGTRLTVT.

This clonotype was recorded a few times. The chain uses TRBV9 and TRBJ1-1; D ambiguous. The length of the CDR3 is 14 residues. With 0 bases removed from V and 1 base from J, the gap between germline ends came to 7 bases. Germline V gene sequence: CDR1 SGDLS, CDR2 YYNGEE. CDR3 in amino acids: CASSVGHTNTEAFF. The CDR3 region has the DNA TGTGCCAGCAGCGTAGGCCACACGAACACTGAAGCTTTCTTT.

As concerns this clonotype: Given a much more abundant clone one base away, this may be a read error. The genes are TRBV12-3 or TRBV12-4 and TRBJ1-1; no clear D. The CDR3 runs 14 residues. The chain's CDR3 is CASSQTAPSTVAFF. CDR3 coding DNA: TGTGCCAGCAGCCAGACGGCGCCTAGCACTGTAGCTTTCTTT.

The chain joins TRBV7-9 to TRBJ2-2; D ambiguous. V gave up 0 bases and J gave up 10 bases, with 6 bases separating them. The CDR3 contains 12 residues. The germline CDR1 and CDR2 sequences are SEHNR and FQNEAQ (reference sequence). In DNA, the CDR3 is TGTGCCAGCAGCTTAGCTGGGATGGAGCTGTTTTTT. Amino acids: CASSLAGMELFF.

This clonotype was recorded at least ten times. The chain uses TRBV7-3 and TRBJ2-1; 8 bases map to TRBD2. The CDR3 consists of 16 residues. V dropped 5 bases and J dropped 6; count of bases not matched to a gene: 12. Germline-derived CDR1 and CDR2 are SGHTA and FQGTGA. This chain's CDR3 is CASSRTGTRGSNEQFF. The CDR3 DNA follows: TGTGCCAGCAGCCGAACCGGGACTAGAGGGAGCAATGAGCAGTTCTTC.

This clonotype was counted ten times or more. This chain connects TRBV6-1 to TRBJ2-6; D not certain. Trimming cost V 5 bases and J 9 bases, with 8 bases left between them. CDR1 is MNHNS, CDR2 SASEGT, per germline. CDR3 size: 12 residues. This CDR3 reads CASSNSINVLTF. The DNA for the CDR3 is TGTGCCAGCAGTAACAGCATCAACGTCCTGACTTTC.

This clonotype was detected ten times or more. The rearrangement links TRBV12-3 or TRBV12-4 to TRBJ2-3; D is unclear. The CDR3 totals 12 residues. V shed 5 bases and J shed 5 bases, with 8 bases lying between them. Here the CDR3 DNA reads TGTGCCAGCAGTGTCCATGGAGATACGCAGTATTTT. It encodes CASSVHGDTQYF.

A few counts support this clonotype. J is TRBJ1-2 and V is TRBV28; D uncertain. With 8 bases removed from V and 1 base from J, the gap between germline ends came to 14 bases. The V gene's germline CDR1 is MDHEN and CDR2 SYDVKM. CDR3 length equals 14 residues. The CDR3 coding sequence is TGTGCCAGCGGGATGGCAGGCGGTAACTATGGCTACACCTTC. Its translation: CASGMAGGNYGYTF.

Many counts were recorded for this clonotype. The CDR3 DNA reads as TGTGCCAGCAGCTTACAGGGCCGCGGGTGGAATGAGCAGTTCTTC. Translating it yields CASSLQGRGWNEQFF. This chain uses TRBV7-9 with TRBJ2-1; the D gene could be TRBD1 or TRBD2 (5 bases each). Trimming stripped 2 bases from V and 7 bases from J, with 15 bases between. The CDR3 contains 15 residues. Per germline, CDR1 SEHNR and CDR2 FQNEAQ (reference sequence).

This clonotype was found many times. The chain couples TRBV7-3 to TRBJ1-1; D not resolved. There are 14 residues in the CDR3. Trimming took off 2 bases at V and 7 bases at J, with 14 bases between the two ends. The germline gives CDR1 SGHTA, CDR2 FQGTGA. The CDR3 DNA reads TGTGCCAGCAGCTTACAGACCTCGTCGGGTGAAGCTTTCTTT. Translation: CASSLQTSSGEAFF.

The chain employs TRBV7-2 and TRBJ1-5; no clear D. CDR1 and CDR2 from the germline V gene are SGHTA and FQGNSA. The CDR3 contains 16 residues. V was cut by 5 bases and J by 11 bases, with 25 bases left in between. The CDR3 bases are TGTGCCAGCAGCCCGGCCGGTGACCCCTTTGATTCTTCCCAGCATTTT. It specifies CASSPAGDPFDSSQHF.